This section outlines one TCR beta chain sequence together with its context. The entry originates in a study of blood T cells in healthy people across ages. As for the study in general: About one barcoded TCR beta cDNA was captured per two T cells.

The CDR3 consists of 11 residues. Germline V gives CDR1 DFQATT, CDR2 SNEGSKA (reference sequence). Trimming took off 6 bases at V and 5 bases at J, with 9 bases between the two ends. A sample-barcoded 5' primer and a J-beta primer mix were used in a second PCR of about 6 to 11 cycles. TCRdb re-called the 5' RACE reads with MiXCR, one entry per CDR3 protein. The sample holds more than 1.4 million distinct CDR3 sequences, about 40% seen once. Isolation per sample recovered at least 6 million PBMCs. This chain uses TRBV20-1 with TRBJ2-3; D uncertain. The receptor was isolated from a woman aged 18 to 35 in good health. The sequenced sample consisted of blood. The CDR3: CSAQTRDTQYF. In nucleotides, the CDR3 is TGCAGTGCCCAGACCCGAGATACGCAGTATTTT.